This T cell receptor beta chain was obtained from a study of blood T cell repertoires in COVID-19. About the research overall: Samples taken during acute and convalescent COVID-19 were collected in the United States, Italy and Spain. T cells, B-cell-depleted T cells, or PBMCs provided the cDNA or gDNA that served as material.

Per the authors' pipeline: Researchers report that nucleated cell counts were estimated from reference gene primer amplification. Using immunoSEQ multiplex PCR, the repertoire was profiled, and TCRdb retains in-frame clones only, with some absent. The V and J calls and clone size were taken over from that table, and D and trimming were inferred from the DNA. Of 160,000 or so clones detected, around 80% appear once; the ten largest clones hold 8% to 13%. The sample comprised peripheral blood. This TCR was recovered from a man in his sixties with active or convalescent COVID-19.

The CDR3 here is CASSEIDRGPYGYTF. In nucleotides, the CDR3 is TGTGCCAGCAGTGAAATTGATAGGGGGCCCTATGGCTACACCTTC. The chain links TRBV6-1 to TRBJ1-2, with TRBD1 identical over 7 bases. Germline CDR1 is MNHNS and CDR2 is SASEGT. J lost 4 bases, V lost 2 bases, and 7 bases had no gene match. The length of the CDR3 is 15 residues.